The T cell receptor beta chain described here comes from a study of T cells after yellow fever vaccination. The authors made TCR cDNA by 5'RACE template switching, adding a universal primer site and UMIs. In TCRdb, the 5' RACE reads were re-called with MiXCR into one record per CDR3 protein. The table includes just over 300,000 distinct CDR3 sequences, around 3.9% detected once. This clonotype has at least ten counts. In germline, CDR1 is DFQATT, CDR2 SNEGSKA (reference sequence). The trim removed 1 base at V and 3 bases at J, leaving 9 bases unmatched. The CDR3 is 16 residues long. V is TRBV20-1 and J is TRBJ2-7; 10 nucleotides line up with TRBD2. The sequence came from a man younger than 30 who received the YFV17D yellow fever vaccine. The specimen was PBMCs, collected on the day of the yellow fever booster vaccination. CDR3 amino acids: CSARVESSGGFYEQYF. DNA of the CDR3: TGCAGTGCTAGAGTAGAGTCTAGCGGGGGCTTCTACGAGCAGTACTTC.